The entry below gives a single TCR beta chain sequence along with its context. Its cognate antigen is unknown. This sample is drawn from a study of CD8 T cells in ankylosing spondylitis. Study-level results: About 8 highly homologous variants made up a TCR beta motif, and this motif appeared characteristic of ankylosing spondylitis blood. CD8+ by phenotype, disease-linked clones were relatively rare in peripheral blood.

Quantitative barcoded 5'-RACE was used to prepare TCR beta libraries. One entry per CDR3 protein results from TCRdb running MiXCR on the 5' RACE reads. The sample has more than 150,000 distinct CDR3 sequences; 18% are singletons. The TCR sequence derives from a male donor aged 5-30 years with ankylosing spondylitis or in good health (not recorded which). Sequenced material: blood, either unsorted or a sorted T cell fraction (not recorded which).

The CDR3 sequence: CASSLEARPGQETQYF. The CDR3 DNA is TGTGCCAGCAGCTTAGAAGCCCGTCCGGGCCAAGAGACCCAGTACTTC. The rearrangement links TRBV7-2 to TRBJ2-5; D is unclear. V lost 1 base and J lost 1, with 13 bases in between. Per the germline V gene, CDR1 is SGHTA and CDR2 is FQGNSA. The CDR3 is made up of 16 amino acids.